This note documents a single T cell receptor beta chain sequence. Clones were sequenced by immunoSEQ multiplex PCR, and TCRdb holds only the in-frame ones, with some missing. The table has under 200,000 clones, approximately 86% seen once. The data are from a study of blood T cell repertoires in COVID-19. The source material was peripheral blood. The TCR was taken from a woman in her sixties or seventies who had recovered from COVID-19.

The DNA for the CDR3 is TGTGCCATCAGTGAGCCCCAGGGGCGGACAGATACGCAGTATTTT. It specifies CAISEPQGRTDTQYF. The chain recombines TRBV10-3 with TRBJ2-3, with D possibly matching TRBD1 (6 bases). This CDR3 contains 15 residues. Looked up from germline, CDR1 is ENHRY and CDR2 is SYGVKD. V lost 2 bases and J 3 bases, leaving 12 bases between the germline ends.